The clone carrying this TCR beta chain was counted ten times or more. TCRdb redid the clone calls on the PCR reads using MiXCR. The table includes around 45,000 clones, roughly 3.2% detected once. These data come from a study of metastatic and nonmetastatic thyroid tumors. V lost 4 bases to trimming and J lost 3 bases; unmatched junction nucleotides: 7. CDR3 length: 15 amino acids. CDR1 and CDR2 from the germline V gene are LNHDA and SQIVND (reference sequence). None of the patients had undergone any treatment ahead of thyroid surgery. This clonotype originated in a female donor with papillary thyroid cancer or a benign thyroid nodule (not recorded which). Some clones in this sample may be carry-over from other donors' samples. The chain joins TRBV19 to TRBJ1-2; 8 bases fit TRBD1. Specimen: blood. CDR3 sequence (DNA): TGTGCCAGTAGTAAGACAGGGGATTTTGACTATGGCTACACCTTC. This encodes CASSKTGDFDYGYTF.